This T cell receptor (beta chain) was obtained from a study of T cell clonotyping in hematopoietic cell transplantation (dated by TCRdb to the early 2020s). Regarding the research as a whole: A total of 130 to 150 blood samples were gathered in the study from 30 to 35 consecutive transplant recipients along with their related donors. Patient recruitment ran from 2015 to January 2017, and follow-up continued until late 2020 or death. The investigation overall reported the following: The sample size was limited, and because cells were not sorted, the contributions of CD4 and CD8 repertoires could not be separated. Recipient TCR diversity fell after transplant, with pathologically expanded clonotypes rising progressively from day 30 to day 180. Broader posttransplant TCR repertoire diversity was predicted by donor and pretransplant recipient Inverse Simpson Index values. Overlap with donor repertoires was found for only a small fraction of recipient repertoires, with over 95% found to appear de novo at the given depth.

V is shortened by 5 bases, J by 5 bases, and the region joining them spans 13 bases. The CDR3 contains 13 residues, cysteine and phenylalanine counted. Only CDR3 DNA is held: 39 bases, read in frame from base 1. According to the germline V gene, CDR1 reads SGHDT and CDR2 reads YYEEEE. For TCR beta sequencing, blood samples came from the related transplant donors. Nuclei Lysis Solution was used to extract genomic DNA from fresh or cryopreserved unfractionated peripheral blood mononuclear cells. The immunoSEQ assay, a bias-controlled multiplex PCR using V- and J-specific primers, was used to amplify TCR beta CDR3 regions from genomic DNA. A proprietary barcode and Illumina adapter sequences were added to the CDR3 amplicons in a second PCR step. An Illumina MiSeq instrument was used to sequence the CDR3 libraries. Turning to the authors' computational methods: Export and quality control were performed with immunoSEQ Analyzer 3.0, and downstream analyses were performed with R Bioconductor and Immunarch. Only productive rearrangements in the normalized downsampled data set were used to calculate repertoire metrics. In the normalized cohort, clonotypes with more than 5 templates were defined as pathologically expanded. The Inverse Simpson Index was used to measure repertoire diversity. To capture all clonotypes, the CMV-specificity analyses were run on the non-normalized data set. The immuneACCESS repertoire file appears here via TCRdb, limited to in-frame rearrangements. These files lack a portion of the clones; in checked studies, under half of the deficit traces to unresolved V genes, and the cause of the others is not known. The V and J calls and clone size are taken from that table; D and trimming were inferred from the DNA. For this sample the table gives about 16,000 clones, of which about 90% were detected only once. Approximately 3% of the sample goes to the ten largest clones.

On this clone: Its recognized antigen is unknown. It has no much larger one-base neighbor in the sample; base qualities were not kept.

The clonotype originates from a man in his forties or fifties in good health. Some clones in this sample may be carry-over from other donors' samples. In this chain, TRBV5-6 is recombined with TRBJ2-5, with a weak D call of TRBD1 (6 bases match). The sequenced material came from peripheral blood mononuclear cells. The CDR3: CASRLTGLETQYF. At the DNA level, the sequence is TGTGCCAGCAGACTTACAGGGTTGGAGACCCAGTACTTC.